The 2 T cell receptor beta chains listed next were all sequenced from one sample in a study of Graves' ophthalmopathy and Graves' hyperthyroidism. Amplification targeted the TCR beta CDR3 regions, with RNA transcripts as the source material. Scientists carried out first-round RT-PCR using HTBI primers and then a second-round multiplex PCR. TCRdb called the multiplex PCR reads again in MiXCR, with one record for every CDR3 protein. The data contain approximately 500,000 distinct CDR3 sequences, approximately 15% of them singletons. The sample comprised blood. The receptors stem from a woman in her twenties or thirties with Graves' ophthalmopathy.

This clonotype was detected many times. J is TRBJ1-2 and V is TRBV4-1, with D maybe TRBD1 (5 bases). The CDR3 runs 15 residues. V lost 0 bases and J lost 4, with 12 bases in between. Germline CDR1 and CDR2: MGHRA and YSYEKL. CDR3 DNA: TGCGCCAGCAGCCAAGATTCTGGCAGGGTCTATGGCTACACCTTC. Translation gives CASSQDSGRVYGYTF.

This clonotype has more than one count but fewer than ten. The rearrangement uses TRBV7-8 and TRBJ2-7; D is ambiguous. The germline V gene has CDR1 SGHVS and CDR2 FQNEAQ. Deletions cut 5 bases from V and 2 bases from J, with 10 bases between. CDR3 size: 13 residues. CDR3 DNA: TGTGCCAGCAGCCAAGAAAGAACCTACGAGCAGTACTTC. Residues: CASSQERTYEQYF.